This T cell receptor beta chain came from a study of cytomegalovirus exposure and HLA in healthy donors. Study-level information: A later analysis reported the same platform for the roughly 120 validation repertoires and the roughly 700 first-cohort repertoires.

The CDR3 contains 15 residues. J gave up 8 bases and V 10 bases, and 16 bases lay outside the gene matches. The germline gives CDR1 MDHEN, CDR2 SYDVKM. The assay was immunoSEQ multiplex PCR, and TCRdb's table has in-frame clones only and misses some. The profile covers around 60,000 clones, with 90% to 96% appearing a single time and around 1.2% taken by the ten largest. The gene calls are TRBV28 and TRBJ2-1; 8 bases are shared with TRBD2. The sequence was collected from a woman aged 18 to 35 in good health and CMV-seronegative. The specimen sequenced was PBMCs. This CDR3 reads CATQFPGLSGDEQFF. Written as DNA, the CDR3 is TGTGCCACCCAGTTCCCTGGCCTTAGCGGGGATGAGCAGTTCTTC. Full variable domain (outside the CDR3, taken from reference TRBV28 and TRBJ2-1): DVKVTQSSRYLVKRTGEKVFLECVQDMDHENMFWYRQDPGLGLRLIYFSYDVKMKEKGDIPEGYSVSREKKERFSLILESASTNQTSMYLCATQFPGLSGDEQFFGPGTRLTVL.